The 20 T cell receptor beta chains presented below share a single source sample, sequenced in a study of regulatory T cells in long-lasting Graves disease. In building TCR beta libraries, iRepertoire HTBI primers were used together with Arm-PCR of CDR3 regions. TCRdb called the multiplex PCR reads again in MiXCR, with one record for every CDR3 protein. The sample includes 250,000 or so distinct CDR3 sequences, roughly 18% seen only once; the top ten take around 13%. Noted time point: newly diagnosed GD, antithyroid drugs for less than 3 months. Construction of the TCR library relied on RNA isolated from PBMCs. These data also formed part of another study, on T cells in Graves' hyperthyroidism and ophthalmopathy.

The sequences come from peripheral blood mononuclear cells (PBMCs), collected at new diagnosis, from a patient treated with antithyroid drugs. These receptors came from a woman aged 25 to 39 with Graves disease.

This clonotype was counted ten times or more. DNA for the CDR3: TGTGCCAGCAGGGACCGGGACAGGGTCACAGATACGCAGTATTTT. Translating gives CASRDRDRVTDTQYF. The V gene is TRBV13, the J gene TRBJ2-3, with TRBD1 matching 9 bases. The germline CDR1 and CDR2 sequences are PRHDT and FYEKMQ (reference sequence). Unmatched junction bases numbered 6, after V lost 6 bases and J lost 2 bases. The CDR3 totals 15 residues.

This chain links TRBV4-2 with TRBJ2-5; D gene unclear. V was pared by 1 base and J by 4 bases, with 7 bases between. CDR3 length: 13 amino acids. CDR1 is LGHNA and CDR2 is YNFKEQ in the germline V gene. The CDR3 DNA reads as TGTGCCAGCAGCCAAGGGGCAGGAGAGACCCAGTACTTC. Translation gives CASSQGAGETQYF.

This clonotype occurred many times. The chain joins TRBV9 to TRBJ2-5, with D perhaps TRBD1 (6 bases). Germline V gene lookup returns CDR1 SGDLS and CDR2 YYNGEE. The CDR3 has 15 amino acids. V was trimmed by 3 bases and J by 1 base, leaving 13 bases between them. The CDR3 protein is CASSAFTGFQETQYF. The CDR3 coding sequence is TGTGCCAGCAGCGCATTTACAGGGTTCCAAGAGACCCAGTACTTC.

Many counts were recorded for this clonotype. V gene TRBV6-1 combines with J gene TRBJ2-3; tentatively, D is TRBD1 or TRBD2 (6 bases each). Between the trimmed V and J ends, which lost 4 bases and 0 bases, there was a span of 14 bases. In germline, CDR1 is MNHNS, CDR2 SASEGT. This CDR3 contains 16 residues. CDR3: CASSGNWGASTDTQYF. The CDR3 DNA reads TGTGCCAGCAGTGGCAATTGGGGGGCTAGCACAGATACGCAGTATTTT.

This clonotype occurred many times. This rearrangement joins TRBV27 to TRBJ1-1; 7 nucleotides line up with TRBD1. Germline V gene sequence: CDR1 MNHEY, CDR2 SMNVEV (reference sequence). The CDR3 sequence is 13 residues long. V shed 0 bases and J 11 bases; nucleotides not matched to a gene: 6. The CDR3 DNA reads as TGTGCCAGCAGTTTATCAAGACAGGGTGAGGCTTTCTTT. Protein sequence: CASSLSRQGEAFF.

The CDR3 bases are TGTGCCAGCAGTGACGGTGAAAAACTGTTTTTT. Amino acids: CASSDGEKLFF. The gene calls are TRBV25-1 and TRBJ1-4; no firm D call. The CDR3 extends over 11 amino acids. The germline V gene encodes CDR1 MGHDK and CDR2 SYGVNS. The ends were cut back, 3 bases at V and 7 bases at J, with 3 bases in the middle.

This clonotype was seen many times. This chain uses TRBV9 with TRBJ1-3, with a possible D match to TRBD1 (5 bases). This CDR3 has 15 amino acids. V was clipped by 3 bases and J by 1 base, with 11 bases between them. Germline CDR1 is SGDLS and CDR2 is YYNGEE. This CDR3 reads CASSDQGTSGNTIYF. CDR3 nucleotides: TGTGCCAGCAGCGACCAAGGGACGTCTGGAAACACCATATATTTT.

This chain joins TRBV4-2 and TRBJ1-5; D is unclear. V was shortened by 0 bases and J by 0 bases, with 15 bases between the two germline ends. There are 18 residues in the CDR3. The germline gives CDR1 LGHNA, CDR2 YNFKEQ. The CDR3 loop is CASSQDEETGYSNQPQHF. The DNA for the CDR3 is TGTGCCAGCAGCCAAGACGAAGAAACCGGGTATAGCAATCAGCCCCAGCATTTT.

This clonotype was observed many times. The chain carries TRBV11-1 and TRBJ1-2; weak D call: TRBD1 (5 bases). Per germline, CDR1 SGHAT and CDR2 FQDESV (reference sequence). V lost 1 base and J 0 bases, leaving 6 bases between the germline ends. The CDR3 length is 14 residues. CDR3 DNA sequence: TGTGCCAGCAGCTTAGGGGACTCTAACTATGGCTACACCTTC. Protein product: CASSLGDSNYGYTF. The full variable domain, completed using reference TRBV11-1 and TRBJ1-2, is EAEVAQSPRYKITEKSQAVAFWCDPISGHATLYWYRQILGQGPELLVQFQDESVVDDSQLPKDRFSAERLKGVDSTLKIQPAELGDSAMYLCASSLGDSNYGYTFGSGTRLTVV.

The chain is built from TRBV2 and TRBJ2-2, with 9 bases aligning to TRBD2. The germline gives CDR1 SNHLY, CDR2 FYNNEI. Trimming cost V 2 bases and J 0 bases; bases outside gene matches: 7. This CDR3 spans 18 amino acids. CDR3: CASSELGGGAANTGELFF. Here the CDR3 DNA reads TGTGCCAGCAGTGAATTGGGCGGGGGGGCCGCGAACACCGGGGAGCTGTTTTTT.

This clonotype was observed at least ten times. V gene TRBV10-2 combines with J gene TRBJ2-7, with a tentative D call TRBD1 (6 bases). The V end lost 7 bases, the J end lost 2 bases, and 15 bases lay between the germline ends. Germline V gene lookup returns CDR1 WSHSY and CDR2 SAAADI. CDR3 length equals 14 residues. The CDR3 loop is CASKLGQNTYEQYF. The CDR3 DNA is TGCGCCAGCAAACTAGGACAGAACACCTACGAGCAGTACTTC.

Notes on this clonotype: A read error likely explains this, since a far larger clone differs by one base. This chain joins TRBV11-1 and TRBJ1-1; TRBD1 aligns across 9 bases. Looked up from germline, CDR1 is SGHAT and CDR2 is FQDESV (reference sequence). The CDR3 is 15 residues long. V dropped 5 bases and J dropped 4; count of bases not matched to a gene: 8. CDR3 sequence reads: CASSPSTGGLTEAFF. CDR3 DNA: TGTGCCAGCAGCCCCAGCACAGGGGGCCTCACTGAAGCTTTCTTT.

This clonotype has only a few counts. V usage is TRBV9 and J usage is TRBJ2-2, with 11 bases matching TRBD1. CDR1 and CDR2 (germline): SGDLS, YYNGEE. The CDR3 extends over 15 amino acids. The trim removed 4 bases at V and 6 bases at J, leaving 5 bases unmatched. CDR3 DNA: TGTGCCAGCAGCCTGGGACAGGGGGTGGCCGGGGAGCTGTTTTTT. It is translated as CASSLGQGVAGELFF.

The sample holds many counts of this clonotype. The chain combines TRBV9 with TRBJ2-3; 12 positions match TRBD1. Trimming took 0 bases from V and 3 from J; bases not matched to a gene: 11. Germline CDR1 reads SGDLS; CDR2 reads YYNGEE. This CDR3 has 19 residues. DNA for the CDR3: TGTGCCAGCAGCGTAGTTGGGGAGGGACAGGGGGCCCGGACAGATACGCAGTATTTT. Encoded protein: CASSVVGEGQGARTDTQYF.

This clonotype was seen at least ten times. The genes are TRBV6-1 and TRBJ1-1, with 7 bases that match TRBD1. CDR3 length: 17 amino acids. The V gene end was trimmed by 3 bases and the J gene end by 5 bases; junction bases not matched to a gene: 15. Germline V gene sequence: CDR1 MNHNS, CDR2 SASEGT. Written as DNA, the CDR3 is TGTGCCAGCAGTGACCGACAGGGAGAGATCGGGAGGACTGAAGCTTTCTTT. Translation gives CASSDRQGEIGRTEAFF.

In this sample, this clonotype turned up many times. The chain uses TRBV10-3 and TRBJ2-7, with D possibly being TRBD1 (5 bases). V was pared by 5 bases and J by 6 bases, with 20 bases between. CDR3 length: 15 residues. The V gene's germline CDR1 is ENHRY and CDR2 SYGVKD. The CDR3 sequence is CAISPGPRDNSEQYF. The CDR3 region has the DNA TGTGCCATCAGTCCAGGCCCCAGGGATAACTCCGAGCAGTACTTC.

This clonotype was seen many times. The gene calls are TRBV5-1 and TRBJ1-1; 8 bases agree with TRBD1. With 5 bases clipped from V and 0 bases from J, the junction kept 9 bases outside the gene matches. The CDR3 sequence is 16 residues long. Germline lookup yields CDR1 SGHRS and CDR2 YFSETQ. The CDR3 spells CASSSGGGGMNTEAFF. CDR3 DNA: TGCGCCAGCAGTTCAGGGGGCGGTGGGATGAACACTGAAGCTTTCTTT.

The chain is built from TRBV11-2 and TRBJ2-1, with 10 bases aligning to TRBD2. The trim removed 4 bases at V and 5 bases at J, leaving 2 bases unmatched. Germline CDR1 SGHAT, CDR2 FQNNGV. The CDR3 is made up of 14 amino acids. The CDR3: CASSWTSGNNEQFF. CDR3 in DNA: TGTGCCAGCAGCTGGACTAGCGGCAACAATGAGCAGTTCTTC.

As regards this clonotype: This likely comes from a read error, as the CDR3 has no conserved phenylalanine or tryptophan at its end. The V and J genes are TRBV11-1 and TRBJ2-3, with D perhaps matching TRBD1 (6 bases). The J call is uncertain, as TRBJ1-1 better fits the DNA end. Germline V lookup: CDR1 SGHAT, CDR2 FQDESV (reference sequence). CDR3 length: 16 residues. The CDR3 loop is CASSSDRSYDDTEAFL. CDR3 in DNA: TGTGCCAGCAGCTCAGACAGGTCATACGACGACACTGAAGCTTTCCTT.

This clonotype has only a few counts. As DNA, the CDR3 is TGCGCCAGCAGCCCCAGTACCGGAAACACCATATATTTT. Translating gives CASSPSTGNTIYF. The rearrangement links TRBV4-1 to TRBJ1-3; D gene ambiguous. The length of the CDR3 is 13 residues. Per germline, CDR1 MGHRA and CDR2 YSYEKL. V was cut by 4 bases and J by 4 bases, with 8 bases left in between.